The 5 T cell receptor beta chains listed next were all sequenced from one sample in a study of high-grade serous ovarian cancer treatment subgroups. Tumor samples were obtained before definitive surgery or chemotherapy. Some clones are missing from TCRdb's copy, which holds only in-frame ones; the method was immunoSEQ multiplex PCR. The data contain 12,000 or so clones, approximately 85% of them singletons. The sample taken for sequencing was tumor tissue. The receptor source for this set is a human donor with high-grade serous ovarian cancer.

The chain carries TRBV5-6 and TRBJ2-2, with 9 bases aligning to TRBD1. The trim removed 5 bases at V and 4 bases at J, leaving 6 bases unmatched. Germline V gene lookup returns CDR1 SGHDT and CDR2 YYEEEE. The CDR3 sequence is 15 residues long. CDR3 DNA: TGTGCCAGCAGGCCACAGGGGGCGGGCACCGGGGAGCTGTTTTTT. This encodes CASRPQGAGTGELFF.

The J gene is TRBJ2-4, the V gene TRBV7-2, with D perhaps matching TRBD1 (6 bases). The CDR3 sequence is 13 residues long. Trimming left V 5 bases short and J 6 bases short, with 11 bases between. Germline V gene data show CDR1 as SGHTA and CDR2 as FQGNSA. The CDR3 here is CASSPGDINIQYF. In nucleotides, the CDR3 is TGTGCCAGCAGCCCAGGGGATATAAACATTCAGTACTTC.

The V and J genes are TRBV5-5 and TRBJ1-2; a weak D match, TRBD1 (5 bases). The ends were cut back, 1 base at V and 4 bases at J, with 11 bases in the middle. The germline CDR1 and CDR2 sequences are SGHKS and YYEKEE (reference sequence). The CDR3 totals 14 residues. CDR3 bases: TGTGCCAGCAGCTTGCTCCCCGGGGCCTATGGCTACACCTTC. This codes for CASSLLPGAYGYTF.

V gene TRBV27 combines with J gene TRBJ1-5, with a possible D match to TRBD1 (5 bases). The CDR3 covers 15 residues. Germline-derived CDR1 and CDR2 are MNHEY and SMNVEV (reference sequence). The V gene lost 5 bases and the J gene lost 7 bases, with 18 bases spanning the gap. Here the CDR3 DNA reads TGTGCCAGCAGTCCCGGGACGGACCGGGTGCAGCCCCAGCATTTT. This encodes CASSPGTDRVQPQHF.

This clone was counted a few times. The chain carries TRBV7-2 and TRBJ1-1; weak D call: TRBD1 (6 bases). CDR1 and CDR2 (germline): SGHTA, FQGNSA. Trimming stripped 5 bases from V and 1 base from J, with 11 bases between. CDR3 length equals 14 residues. The CDR3, as DNA: TGTGCCAGCAGCCCGGGACACCAGAACACTGAAGCTTTCTTT. Protein: CASSPGHQNTEAFF.